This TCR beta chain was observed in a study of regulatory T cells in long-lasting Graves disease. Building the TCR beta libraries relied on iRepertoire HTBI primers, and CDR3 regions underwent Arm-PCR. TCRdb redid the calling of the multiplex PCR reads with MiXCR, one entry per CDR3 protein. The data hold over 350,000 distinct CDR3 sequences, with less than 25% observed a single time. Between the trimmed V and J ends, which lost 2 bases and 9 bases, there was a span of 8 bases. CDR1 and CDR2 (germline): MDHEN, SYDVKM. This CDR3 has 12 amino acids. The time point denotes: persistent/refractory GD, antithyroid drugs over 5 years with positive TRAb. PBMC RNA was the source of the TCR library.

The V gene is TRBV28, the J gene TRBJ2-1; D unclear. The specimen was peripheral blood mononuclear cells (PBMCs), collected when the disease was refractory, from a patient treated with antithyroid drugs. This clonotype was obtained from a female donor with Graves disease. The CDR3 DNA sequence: TGTGCCAGCAGTTTACTAGGCACTGAGCAGTTCTTC. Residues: CASSLLGTEQFF.